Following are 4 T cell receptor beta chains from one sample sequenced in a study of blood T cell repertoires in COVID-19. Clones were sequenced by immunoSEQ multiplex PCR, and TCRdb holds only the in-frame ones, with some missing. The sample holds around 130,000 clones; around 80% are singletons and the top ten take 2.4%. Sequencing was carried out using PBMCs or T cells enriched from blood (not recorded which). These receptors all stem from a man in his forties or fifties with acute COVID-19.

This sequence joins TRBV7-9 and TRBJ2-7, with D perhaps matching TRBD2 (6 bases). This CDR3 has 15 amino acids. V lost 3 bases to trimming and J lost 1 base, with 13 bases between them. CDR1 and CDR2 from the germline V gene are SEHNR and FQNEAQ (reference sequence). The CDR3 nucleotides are TGTGCCAGCAGCTTCCAAGACGGAGGGTCCTACGAGCAGTACTTC. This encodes CASSFQDGGSYEQYF.

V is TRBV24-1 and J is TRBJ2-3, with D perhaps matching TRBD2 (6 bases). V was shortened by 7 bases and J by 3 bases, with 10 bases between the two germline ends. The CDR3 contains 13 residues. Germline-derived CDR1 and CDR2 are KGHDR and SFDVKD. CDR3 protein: CATSRGVTDTQYF. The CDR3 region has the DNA TGTGCCACCAGCCGCGGGGTTACAGATACGCAGTATTTT.

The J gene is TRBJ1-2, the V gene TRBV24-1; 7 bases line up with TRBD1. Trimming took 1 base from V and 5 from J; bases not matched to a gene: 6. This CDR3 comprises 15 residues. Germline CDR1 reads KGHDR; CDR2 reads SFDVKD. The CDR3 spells CATSDLRGQRYGYTF. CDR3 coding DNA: TGTGCCACCAGTGATTTAAGGGGGCAGAGGTATGGCTACACCTTC.

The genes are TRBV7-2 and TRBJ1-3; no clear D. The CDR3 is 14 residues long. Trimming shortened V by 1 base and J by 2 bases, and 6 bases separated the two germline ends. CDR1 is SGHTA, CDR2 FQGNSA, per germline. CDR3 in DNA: TGTGCCAGCAGCTTAGAGAGGGCTGGAAACACCATATATTTT. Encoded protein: CASSLERAGNTIYF.